The 10 T cell receptor beta chains presented below share a single source sample, sequenced in a study of blood T cell repertoires in COVID-19. Generated by immunoSEQ multiplex PCR, the TCRdb table keeps only in-frame clones and is missing some. The data contain over 150,000 clones, 80% to 85% of them singletons. Sequences were obtained from peripheral blood. These receptors came from a woman aged 60-75 years with acute or convalescent COVID-19.

CDR3 sequence reads: CASSQDPGRGYEQYF. The CDR3 region has the DNA TGCGCCAGCAGCCAAGACCCGGGCAGGGGCTACGAGCAGTACTTC. V usage is TRBV4-3 and J usage is TRBJ2-7; the D gene is possibly TRBD1 (6 bases). V was trimmed by 0 bases and J by 3 bases, leaving 12 bases between them. This CDR3 region has 15 residues. Germline V gene lookup returns CDR1 LGHNA and CDR2 YSLEER.

The chain couples TRBV9 to TRBJ1-3; D ambiguous. CDR1 is SGDLS, CDR2 YYNGEE, per germline. V was shortened by 0 bases and J by 8 bases, with 6 bases between the two germline ends. This CDR3 comprises 12 residues. The DNA of the CDR3 is TGTGCCAGCAGCGTAGAGGAGGACACCATATATTTT. Its protein is CASSVEEDTIYF.

In its sample, this clone was seen a few times. The chain employs TRBV4-3 and TRBJ1-1, with a weak D call TRBD1 (5 bases). V was trimmed by 1 base and J by 2 bases, leaving 14 bases between them. The CDR3 consists of 16 residues. Germline V CDR1 and CDR2: LGHNA, YSLEER. The CDR3 is CASSQVWPGFNTEAFF. The CDR3 DNA reads TGCGCCAGCAGCCAAGTGTGGCCAGGGTTCAACACTGAAGCTTTCTTT.

The V call is TRBV6-4, the J call TRBJ1-2, with a weak D call TRBD1 (5 bases). The CDR3 covers 15 residues. Per the germline V gene, CDR1 is MRHNA and CDR2 is SNTAGT. Trimming removed 5 bases at V and 2 bases at J, with 15 bases between. The DNA for the CDR3 is TGTGCCAGCAGTCTACCGCCAGGGCCAAACTATGGCTACACCTTC. As protein: CASSLPPGPNYGYTF.

V gene TRBV9 combines with J gene TRBJ1-1; 10 bases are a match to TRBD1. CDR1 is SGDLS and CDR2 is YYNGEE in the germline V gene. The CDR3 has 17 amino acids. V was clipped by 4 bases and J by 0 bases; unmatched bases: 9. CDR3 sequence (DNA): TGTGCCAGCAGCAACCGGGACAGGGGCGTCATGAACACTGAAGCTTTCTTT. It specifies CASSNRDRGVMNTEAFF.

The chain links TRBV4-2 to TRBJ2-2; 9 bases line up with TRBD2. The V gene end was trimmed by 1 base and the J gene end by 2 bases; junction bases not matched to a gene: 2. Germline V lookup: CDR1 LGHNA, CDR2 YNFKEQ. This CDR3 contains 16 residues. This CDR3 is CASSQVAGANTGELFF. Here the CDR3 DNA reads TGTGCCAGCAGCCAAGTAGCGGGGGCCAACACCGGGGAGCTGTTTTTT.

This sequence joins TRBV7-2 and TRBJ2-7; tentatively, D is TRBD2 (6 bases). The CDR3 runs 14 residues. The germline V gene has CDR1 SGHTA and CDR2 FQGNSA. V lost 1 base, J lost 3 bases, and 10 bases lay in between. CDR3 loop: CASSLGWRGYEQYF. The CDR3 nucleotides are TGTGCCAGCAGCTTAGGGTGGCGGGGCTACGAGCAGTACTTC.

This clone was seen just once. This chain connects TRBV29-1 to TRBJ1-1, with D possibly TRBD1 on 5 matching bases. The length of the CDR3 is 11 residues. Germline values: CDR1 SQVTM, CDR2 ANQGSEA. Trimming removed 3 bases from V and 6 bases from J, with 8 bases in between. In DNA, the CDR3 is TGCAGCGTTGACGGGGGATCTGAAGCTTTCTTT. Protein product: CSVDGGSEAFF.

This clone has a handful of counts. The rearrangement links TRBV6-4 to TRBJ2-7; D may be TRBD2 (5 bases). The CDR3 is made up of 16 amino acids. V shed 7 bases and J shed 2 bases, with 21 bases lying between them. Germline V gene sequence: CDR1 MRHNA, CDR2 SNTAGT. The CDR3 coding sequence is TGTGCCAGCAATCCAATATTTCGGGGAACCGCCTACGAGCAGTACTTC. Translation gives CASNPIFRGTAYEQYF.

This clone is a singleton in its sample. The rearrangement joins TRBV7-2 to TRBJ1-5, with D maybe TRBD1 (5 bases). Germline V lookup: CDR1 SGHTA, CDR2 FQGNSA. CDR3 length: 13 amino acids. V was pared by 1 base and J by 11 bases, with 12 bases between. The CDR3 DNA sequence: TGTGCCAGCAGCTTAGAGCGATTACAGGCCCAGCATTTT. Amino acid sequence: CASSLERLQAQHF. The entire variable domain, with the rest obtained from reference TRBV7-2 and TRBJ1-5, is as follows: GAGVSQSPSNKVTEKGKDVELRCDPISGHTALYWYRQSLGQGLEFLIYFQGNSAPDKSGLPSDRFSAERTGGSVSTLTIQRTQQEDSAVYLCASSLERLQAQHFGDGTRLSIL.